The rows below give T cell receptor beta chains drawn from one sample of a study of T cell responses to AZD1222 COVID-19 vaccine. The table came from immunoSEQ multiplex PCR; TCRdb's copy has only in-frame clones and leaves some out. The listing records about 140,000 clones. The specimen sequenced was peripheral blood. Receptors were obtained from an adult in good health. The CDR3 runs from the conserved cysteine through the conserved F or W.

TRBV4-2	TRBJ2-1	CASSQDQQGGYNEQFF
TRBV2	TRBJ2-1	CASSWTSGGVDEQFF
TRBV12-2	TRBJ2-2	CASRFRTGELFF
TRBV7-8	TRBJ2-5	CASSLQRAGGPLETQYF
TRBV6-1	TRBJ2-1	CASSATGVSSYNEQFF
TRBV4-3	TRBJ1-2	CASSQGSGVYGYTF
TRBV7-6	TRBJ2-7	CASSLLGYEQYF
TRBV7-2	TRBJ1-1	CASSPQAYTEAFF
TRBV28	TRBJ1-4	CASSSLGGATNEKLFF
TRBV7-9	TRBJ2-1	CASSLGLAGEQFF